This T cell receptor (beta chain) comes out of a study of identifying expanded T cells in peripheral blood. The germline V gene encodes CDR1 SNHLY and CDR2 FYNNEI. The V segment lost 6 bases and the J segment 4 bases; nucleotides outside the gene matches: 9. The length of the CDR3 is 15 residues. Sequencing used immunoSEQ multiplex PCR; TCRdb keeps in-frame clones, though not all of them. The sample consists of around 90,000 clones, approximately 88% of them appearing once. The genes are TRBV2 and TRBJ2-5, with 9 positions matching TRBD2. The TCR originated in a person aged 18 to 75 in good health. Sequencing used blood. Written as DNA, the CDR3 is TGTGCCAGCAGGGGTAGCGGGGGCGGTGGAGAGACCCAGTACTTC. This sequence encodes CASRGSGGGGETQYF.